This T cell receptor beta chain was captured in a study of quantifying T cell responses using KT2 cells. About the research overall: TCR alpha and beta constant-region primers primed reverse transcription of RNA. Study-level points and caveats: Input KT2 cell number predicted KT2 alpha and beta sequence counts linearly over several orders of magnitude.

A single-stranded UMI oligo with SP2 sequence was ligated to cDNA 3' ends. First-round PCR used about 4 cycles and beta primers RC1.1 and RC1.2 covering TRBC1 and TRBC2. TCRdb processed the UMI-ligation and nested PCR reads anew with MiXCR; each CDR3 protein has one entry. The table shows roughly 50,000 distinct CDR3 sequences, with about 12% occurring only once. The CDR3 contains 15 residues. V lost 6 bases to trimming and J lost 5 bases; unmatched junction nucleotides: 11. For this clonotype: Its antigen remains unidentified.

KT2, a clone with a known TCR, was spiked into unfractionated PBMC. Different KT2-to-PBMC ratios were created with a constant PBMC count. The chain joins TRBV12-3 or TRBV12-4 to TRBJ2-5; the match to TRBD1 covers 8 bases. The TCR sequence derives from a human donor. Sequencing input: PBMCs spiked with cells of the T cell clone KT2. CDR3: CASSRGQGGWETQYF. CDR3 nucleotides: TGTGCCAGCAGCCGCGGACAGGGAGGATGGGAGACCCAGTACTTC.